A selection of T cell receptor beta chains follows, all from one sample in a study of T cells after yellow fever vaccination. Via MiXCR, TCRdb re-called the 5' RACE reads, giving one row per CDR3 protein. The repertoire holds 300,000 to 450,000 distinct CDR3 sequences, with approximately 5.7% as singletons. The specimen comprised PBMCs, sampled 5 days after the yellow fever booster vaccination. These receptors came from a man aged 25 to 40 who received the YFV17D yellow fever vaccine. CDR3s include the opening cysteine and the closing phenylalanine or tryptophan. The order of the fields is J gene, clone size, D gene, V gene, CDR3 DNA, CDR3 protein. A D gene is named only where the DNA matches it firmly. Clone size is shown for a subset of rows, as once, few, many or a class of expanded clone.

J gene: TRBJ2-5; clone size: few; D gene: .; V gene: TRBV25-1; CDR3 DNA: TGTGCCAGCAGTGACCCGGCAGGGGCGACCCAGTACTTC; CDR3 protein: CASSDPAGATQYF
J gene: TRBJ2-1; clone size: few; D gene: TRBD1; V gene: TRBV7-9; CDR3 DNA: TGTGCCAGCAGCCCTAGGGTGGGGACAGCGTACAATGAGCAGTTCTTC; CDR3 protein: CASSPRVGTAYNEQFF
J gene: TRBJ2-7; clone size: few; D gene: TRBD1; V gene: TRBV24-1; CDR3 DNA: TGTGCCACCAGTGATTCCGGGACAGGGTTCCACGAGCAGTACTTC; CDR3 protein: CATSDSGTGFHEQYF
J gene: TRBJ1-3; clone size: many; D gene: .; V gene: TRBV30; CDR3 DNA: TGTGCCTGGACAGCGGCTGGAAACACCATATATTTT; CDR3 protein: CAWTAAGNTIYF
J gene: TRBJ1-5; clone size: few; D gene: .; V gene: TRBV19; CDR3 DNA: TGTGCCAGTAGAGAAACAGGAATCAATCAGCCCCAGCATTTT; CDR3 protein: CASRETGINQPQHF
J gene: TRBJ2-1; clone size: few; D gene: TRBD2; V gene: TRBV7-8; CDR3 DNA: TGTGCCAGCAGCACCAGGCTCGATAGCGGGAGATATGAGCAGTTCTTC; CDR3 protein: CASSTRLDSGRYEQFF
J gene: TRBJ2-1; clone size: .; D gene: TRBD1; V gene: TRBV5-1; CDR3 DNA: TGCGCCAGCAGCTCTATTGGTCTCGACAGGGGGCCTCCGAATGAGCAGTTCTTC; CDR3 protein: CASSSIGLDRGPPNEQFF
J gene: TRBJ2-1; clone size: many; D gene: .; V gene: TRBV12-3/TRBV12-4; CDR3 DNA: TGTGCCAGCAGTTTGCGGCTAGAAATTGAGCAGTTCTTC; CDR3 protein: CASSLRLEIEQFF
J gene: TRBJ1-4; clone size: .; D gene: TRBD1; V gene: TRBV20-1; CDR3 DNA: TGCAGTGCGGAACAGGGGCGTCGGGAAAAACTGTTTTTT; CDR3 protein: CSAEQGRREKLFF
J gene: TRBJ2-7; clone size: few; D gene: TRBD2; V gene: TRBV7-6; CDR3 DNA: TGTGCCAGCAGCTGGGGCGGGGGGTACGAGCAGTACTTC; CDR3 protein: CASSWGGGYEQYF
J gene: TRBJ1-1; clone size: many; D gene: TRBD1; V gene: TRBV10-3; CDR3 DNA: TGTGCCATCAGTGAGTCGGGACAGGGAGGTTACACTGAAGCTTTCTTT; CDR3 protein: CAISESGQGGYTEAFF
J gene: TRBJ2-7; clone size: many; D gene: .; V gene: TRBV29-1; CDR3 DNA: TGCAGCGCGGGAACAGGGACCTACGAGCAGTACTTC; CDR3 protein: CSAGTGTYEQYF
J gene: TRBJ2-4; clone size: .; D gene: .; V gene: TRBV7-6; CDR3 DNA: TGTGCCAGCAGTCGGCAGCTCAGCAACATTCAGTACTTC; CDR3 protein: CASSRQLSNIQYF
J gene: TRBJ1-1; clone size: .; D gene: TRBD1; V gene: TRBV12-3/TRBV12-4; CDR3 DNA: TGTGCCAGCATCTTATCTGGACAGGGGAACACTGAAGCTTTCTTT; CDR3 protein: CASILSGQGNTEAFF
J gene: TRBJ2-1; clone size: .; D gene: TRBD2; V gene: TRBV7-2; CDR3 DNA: TGTGCCAGCAGCCGTACTAGCGGGGTCTACAATGAGCAGTTCTTC; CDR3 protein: CASSRTSGVYNEQFF
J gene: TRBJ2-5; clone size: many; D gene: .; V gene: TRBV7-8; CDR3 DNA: TGTGCCAGCAGGGAGCAAGAGACCCAGTACTTC; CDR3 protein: CASREQETQYF
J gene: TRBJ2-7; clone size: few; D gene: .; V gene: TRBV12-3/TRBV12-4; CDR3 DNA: TGTGCCAGCAGTTTCGACGGAGCCTCCTACGAGCAGTACTTC; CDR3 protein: CASSFDGASYEQYF
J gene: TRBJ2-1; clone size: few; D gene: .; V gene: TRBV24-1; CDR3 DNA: TGTGCCACCAGTGATTTAGGGAGCGGATTGGGACGCTCCTACAATGAGCAGTTCTTC; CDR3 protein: CATSDLGSGLGRSYNEQFF
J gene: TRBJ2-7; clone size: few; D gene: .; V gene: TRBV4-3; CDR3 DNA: TGCGCCAGCAGCGAGAGGGCGGGGCGGGACGAGCAGTACTTC; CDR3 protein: CASSERAGRDEQYF
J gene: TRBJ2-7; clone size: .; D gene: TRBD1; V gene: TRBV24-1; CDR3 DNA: TGTGCCACCAGTGACCCTTCGACAGGGAACGAGCAGTACTTC; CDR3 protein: CATSDPSTGNEQYF
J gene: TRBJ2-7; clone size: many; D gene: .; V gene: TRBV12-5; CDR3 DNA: TGTGCTAGTGGTTTGGACCCCGTGCGTGCGCAGTACTTC; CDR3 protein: CASGLDPVRAQYF
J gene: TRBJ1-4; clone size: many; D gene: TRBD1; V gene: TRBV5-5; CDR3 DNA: TGTGCCAGCAGCCGACAGGGAACTAATGAAAAACTGTTTTTT; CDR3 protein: CASSRQGTNEKLFF
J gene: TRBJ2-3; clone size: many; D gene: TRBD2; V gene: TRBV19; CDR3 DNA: TGTGCCAGTAGTAAAAGGGCGGGAGGGGGAGATACGCAGTATTTT; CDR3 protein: CASSKRAGGGDTQYF
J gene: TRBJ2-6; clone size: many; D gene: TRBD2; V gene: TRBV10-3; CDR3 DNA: TGTGCCATCAGGGACCCTAGCGGATCTGGGGCCAACGTCCTGACTTTC; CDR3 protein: CAIRDPSGSGANVLTF
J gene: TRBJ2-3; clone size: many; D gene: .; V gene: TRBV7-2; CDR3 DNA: TGCGCCAGCAGTCCCCGCACAGATACGCAGTATTTT; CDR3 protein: CASSPRTDTQYF
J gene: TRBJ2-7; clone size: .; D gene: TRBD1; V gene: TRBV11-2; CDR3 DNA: TGTGCCAGCAGTCTAAGGTTGGGCAGACAGGGTTCGTACGAGCAGTACTTC; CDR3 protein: CASSLRLGRQGSYEQYF
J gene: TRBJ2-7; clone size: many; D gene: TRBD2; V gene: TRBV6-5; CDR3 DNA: TGTGCCAGCAGGACTAGCGGGACCTACGAGCAGTACTTC; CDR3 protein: CASRTSGTYEQYF
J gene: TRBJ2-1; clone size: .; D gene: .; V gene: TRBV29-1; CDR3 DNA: TGCAGCGTTGAAGGTCCAGTCATGAGCTCCTACAATGAGCAGTTCTTC; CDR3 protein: CSVEGPVMSSYNEQFF
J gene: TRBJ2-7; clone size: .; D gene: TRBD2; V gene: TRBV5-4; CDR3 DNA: TGTGCCAGCAGCATGGGCGGGACTAGCCAATACGAGCAGTACTTC; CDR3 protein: CASSMGGTSQYEQYF
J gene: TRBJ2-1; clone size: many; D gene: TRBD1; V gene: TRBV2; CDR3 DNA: TGTGCCAGCAGTGAACAGGGGGCGGCCTACAATGAGCAGTTCTTC; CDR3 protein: CASSEQGAAYNEQFF
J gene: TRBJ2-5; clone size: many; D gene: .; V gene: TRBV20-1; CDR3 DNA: TGCAGTGGTCGCCGTCACCAGGCGGAGACCCAGTACTTC; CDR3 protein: CSGRRHQAETQYF